The 17 T cell receptor beta chains in this list originate from one sample, sequenced in a study of T cells expressing NK-cell markers. TCRdb reprocessed the 5' RACE reads, keeping one entry per CDR3 protein, no DNA. In all, the sample yields 300,000 to 500,000 distinct CDR3 sequences. Sample: blood T cells: a sorted CD56 or NKG2C T cell subset, CD4+ or CD8+ T cells, or bulk PBMC T cells (not recorded which). The receptor source for this set is a woman between 50 and 59 years old in good health.

V is TRBV3-1 and J is TRBJ2-1; TCRdb proposes TRBD2, but this gene call is untestable without DNA. In germline, CDR1 is LGHDT, CDR2 YNNKEL (reference sequence). The CDR3 has 14 amino acids. The CDR3 sequence: CASSRTSGSGEQFF.

The chain is built from TRBV6-5 and TRBJ2-1; there is no DNA to check the TCRdb D call of TRBD2. Looked up from germline, CDR1 is MNHEY and CDR2 is SVGAGI. The CDR3 runs to 14 residues. The chain's CDR3 is CATKREVSYNEQFF.

V usage is TRBV5-1 and J usage is TRBJ2-5; without DNA, the TCRdb call of TRBD2 cannot be checked. This CDR3 has 19 amino acids. Germline V gene lookup returns CDR1 SGHRS and CDR2 YFSETQ. The CDR3 sequence is CASSPLPSGRRSGQETQYF.

The chain joins TRBV7-9 to TRBJ2-5; TCRdb's D call of TRBD1 is untestable without DNA. Germline V gene sequence: CDR1 SEHNR, CDR2 FQNEAQ (reference sequence). The CDR3 has 14 residues. CDR3 protein: CASSPIVGGETQYF.

The chain joins TRBV10-2 to TRBJ1-2. CDR1 and CDR2 from the germline V gene are WSHSY and SAAADI. The CDR3 sequence is 11 residues long. The CDR3 reads CASSEIGGYTF.

This chain uses TRBV20-1 with TRBJ2-7; checking the TCRdb D call of TRBD2 is not possible without DNA. Germline V gives CDR1 DFQATT, CDR2 SNEGSKA (reference sequence). This CDR3 is 15 amino acids long. CDR3 region: CSASHTTSGRVGQYF.

J is TRBJ2-1 and V is TRBV7-2; TCRdb lists TRBD1, though no DNA is available to test this call. Per the germline V gene, CDR1 is SGHTA and CDR2 is FQGNSA. The CDR3 is 15 amino acids. The CDR3 sequence is CASSLGQGAAAEQFF.

The chain links TRBV12-3 or TRBV12-4 to TRBJ2-3; TCRdb's D gene call, TRBD2, goes unchecked for lack of DNA. The CDR3 loop spans 13 amino acids. The CDR3 sequence: CASTTSLHDTQYF.

This chain connects TRBV29-1 to TRBJ1-5; TCRdb gives TRBD1 as the D gene, but with no DNA this cannot be confirmed. The CDR3 has 13 amino acids. Germline CDR1 reads SQVTM; CDR2 reads ANQGSEA. The CDR3 reads CSVRGTQGGTQHF.

The chain uses TRBV28 and TRBJ2-7; lacking DNA, the TRBD1 call made by TCRdb goes unchecked. CDR3 length equals 16 residues. Germline V CDR1 and CDR2: MDHEN, SYDVKM. The CDR3 loop reads CASSSVGGRGVYEQYF. Full variable domain (remainder filled in from reference TRBV28 and TRBJ2-7): DVKVTQSSRYLVKRTGEKVFLECVQDMDHENMFWYRQDPGLGLRLIYFSYDVKMKEKGDIPEGYSVSREKKERFSLILESASTNQTSMYLCASSSVGGRGVYEQYFGPGTRLTVT.

J is TRBJ1-2 and V is TRBV29-1; TCRdb reports TRBD1, a call that lacks DNA to check it against. Germline loops: CDR1 SQVTM, CDR2 ANQGSEA. The CDR3 totals 15 residues. This CDR3 is CSVEDRRQSLYGYTF.

J is TRBJ2-5 and V is TRBV3-1; TCRdb's D call of TRBD2 is untestable without DNA. The CDR3 consists of 13 residues. The V gene's germline CDR1 is LGHDT and CDR2 YNNKEL (reference sequence). The CDR3 protein is CASSPYSGRTQYF.

The V call is TRBV20-1, the J call TRBJ2-2; TCRdb's assignment of TRBD2 cannot be checked, as there is no DNA. Per the germline V gene, CDR1 is DFQATT and CDR2 is SNEGSKA (reference sequence). The CDR3 covers 14 residues. CDR3 sequence reads: CSATPAGHYGELFF.

The V gene is TRBV20-1, the J gene TRBJ1-4; TCRdb indicates TRBD1, and absent DNA this call remains unverified. CDR1 is DFQATT and CDR2 is SNEGSKA in the germline V gene (reference sequence). This CDR3 spans 15 amino acids. The CDR3 protein is CSASPAVATNEKLFF.

The chain joins TRBV20-1 to TRBJ2-1; TCRdb's D call, TRBD2, is unchecked because there is no DNA. CDR1 is DFQATT and CDR2 is SNEGSKA in the germline V gene (reference sequence). The CDR3 loop spans 13 amino acids. The CDR3 loop reads CSARGRAGDEQFF.

The chain recombines TRBV5-1 with TRBJ2-1; TCRdb designates TRBD1, a call that cannot be tested without DNA. The length of the CDR3 is 13 residues. Germline values: CDR1 SGHRS, CDR2 YFSETQ. CDR3 residues: CASGSGMGNEQFF.

This chain connects TRBV7-9 to TRBJ2-1; TCRdb designates TRBD2, a call that cannot be tested without DNA. CDR3 length: 16 amino acids. Germline CDR1 is SEHNR and CDR2 is FQNEAQ (reference sequence). CDR3 protein: CASSGSTSGRAIEQFF.